This T cell receptor beta chain came from a study of spatial heterogeneity in lung cancer. The V end lost 3 bases, the J end lost 5 bases, and 10 bases lay between the germline ends. Germline assignment: CDR1 SNHLY and CDR2 FYNNEI. The CDR3 spans 13 residues. TCRdb re-analysed the 5' RACE reads in MiXCR, keeping a single row per CDR3 protein. The sample yields 8,000 or so distinct CDR3 sequences, 15% to 19% seen once. Documented time point: sample taken at primary tumor resection. The chain is built from TRBV2 and TRBJ2-5; D is uncertain. The sample in question was normal lung tissue next to the tumor, obtained at surgery. The clonotype comes from a male donor with early-stage non-small cell lung cancer. This CDR3 reads CASSDSVLETQYF. The CDR3 bases are TGTGCCAGCAGTGATTCTGTCTTGGAGACCCAGTACTTC.